Listed here are 18 T cell receptor beta chains from one sample, sequenced in a study of CD8+ T cells in alopecia areata. Once RNA had been extracted, it was reverse transcribed into cDNA to act as the sequencing template. The assay was immunoSEQ multiplex PCR, and TCRdb's table has in-frame clones only and misses some. The repertoire holds about 180,000 clones, with 50% to 60% as singletons. This sample comprised CD4+ T cells sorted from blood, obtained at week 0. These receptors all come from a human donor with alopecia areata.

This clone has a handful of counts. CDR3 protein: CASSQVGRGTGPNEQYF. The CDR3 DNA reads TGTGCCAGCAGCCAAGTGGGGAGGGGGACAGGCCCCAACGAGCAGTACTTC. The rearrangement links TRBV4-2 to TRBJ2-7; tentative D call: TRBD1 (8 bases). This CDR3 is built from 17 residues. The germline CDR1 and CDR2 sequences are LGHNA and YNFKEQ. V was pared by 1 base and J by 5 bases, with 21 bases between.

The chain links TRBV7-9 to TRBJ2-1, with 9 positions matching TRBD2. This CDR3 region has 15 residues. The V and J ends lost 2 bases and 6 bases, in that order; junction bases with no gene match: 5. From germline, CDR1 is SEHNR and CDR2 FQNEAQ (reference sequence). CDR3 sequence reads: CASSLSGTSSNEQFF. The CDR3 DNA reads as TGTGCCAGCAGCTTATCCGGGACTAGCTCCAATGAGCAGTTCTTC.

The V and J genes are TRBV5-6 and TRBJ1-6, with a tentative D call TRBD1 (5 bases). The germline V gene encodes CDR1 SGHDT and CDR2 YYEEEE. CDR3 length: 14 amino acids. V lost 0 bases, J lost 6 bases, and 7 bases lay in between. CDR3 residues: CASSLGQTNSPLHF. In nucleotides, the CDR3 is TGTGCCAGCAGCTTGGGACAGACTAATTCACCCCTCCACTTT.

J is TRBJ1-5 and V is TRBV14; D is undetermined. Trimming left V 1 base short and J 6 bases short, with 10 bases between. CDR1 is SGHDN, CDR2 FVKESK, per germline. This CDR3 spans 14 amino acids. CDR3 amino acids: CASSQGGIFQPQHF. The CDR3 DNA sequence: TGTGCCAGCAGCCAAGGGGGTATATTTCAGCCCCAGCATTTT.

This clone has only one observation. In DNA, the CDR3 is TGCGCCAGCAGCCCCTCGGGGGCCCAAGAGACCCAGTACTTC. Residues: CASSPSGAQETQYF. V gene TRBV4-1 combines with J gene TRBJ2-5; D is tentatively TRBD1 or TRBD2 (6 bases each). This CDR3 region has 14 residues. The V end was cut by 4 bases, the J end by 1 base, with 10 bases between. Germline V gene sequence: CDR1 MGHRA, CDR2 YSYEKL.

The chain has TRBV30 and TRBJ1-5; unclear D gene. V dropped 5 bases and J dropped 3 bases, with 8 bases sitting between them. Germline loops: CDR1 GTSNPN, CDR2 SVGIG (reference sequence). The CDR3 loop spans 12 amino acids. CDR3 sequence: CAWGNNNQPQHF. The CDR3 region has the DNA TGTGCCTGGGGTAACAACAATCAGCCCCAGCATTTT. Full variable domain (outside the CDR3, taken from reference TRBV30 and TRBJ1-5): SQTIHQWPATLVQPVGSPLSLECTVEGTSNPNLYWYRQAAGRGLQLLFYSVGIGQISSEVPQNLSASRPQDRQFILSSKKLLLSDSGFYLCAWGNNNQPQHFGDGTRLSIL.

The J gene is TRBJ1-2, the V gene TRBV29-1, with TRBD1 as a possible D gene (6 bases). CDR1 and CDR2 from the germline V gene are SQVTM and ANQGSEA. The CDR3 sequence is 14 residues long. Trimming removed 3 bases from V and 5 bases from J, with 16 bases in between. The chain's CDR3 is CSVDSWGARYGYTF. The CDR3 DNA sequence: TGCAGCGTTGATAGCTGGGGGGCGCGGTATGGCTACACCTTC.

The CDR3 is CTSSQDTDREGVNTEAFF. CDR3 sequence (DNA): TGCACCAGCAGCCAAGATACGGACAGGGAGGGAGTGAACACTGAAGCTTTCTTT. The V gene is TRBV1, the J gene TRBJ1-1; the table's D call, TRBD1, has no DNA check behind it. TRBV1 is assigned pseudogene status. The CDR3 covers 18 residues.

This clone was seen more than once but under ten times. The chain links TRBV12-5 to TRBJ2-3; D might be TRBD1 (5 bases). Germline loops: CDR1 LGHNT, CDR2 FRNRAP. Deletions cut 1 base from V and 3 bases from J, with 11 bases between. The CDR3 covers 15 residues. CDR3 nucleotide sequence: TGTGCTAGTGGTTTGGAGGGGATATCGACAGATACGCAGTATTTT. It encodes CASGLEGISTDTQYF.

The genes are TRBV29-1 and TRBJ2-3; a weak D match, TRBD2 (6 bases). The V and J ends lost 7 bases and 4 bases respectively, with 12 bases between them. CDR3 length: 12 amino acids. CDR1 and CDR2 from the germline V gene are SQVTM and ANQGSEA. CDR3 protein: CSAGDFPDTQYF. The CDR3 DNA sequence: TGCAGCGCGGGGGACTTCCCAGATACGCAGTATTTT.

This rearrangement joins TRBV11-2 to TRBJ2-2; possible D gene TRBD1, 6 bases. Between the trimmed V and J ends, which lost 4 bases and 7 bases, there was a span of 10 bases. This CDR3 is built from 13 residues. Germline CDR1 SGHAT, CDR2 FQNNGV. CDR3 sequence reads: CASSSSGVGELFF. The CDR3 bases are TGTGCCAGCAGCTCCTCAGGGGTCGGGGAGCTGTTTTTT.

The CDR3 DNA sequence: TGTGCCAGCAGCCTAAACAGGGTCAATTCACCCCTCCACTTT. It translates to CASSLNRVNSPLHF. The J gene is TRBJ1-6, the V gene TRBV4-2; a weak D match, TRBD1 (6 bases). Trimming stripped 4 bases from V and 7 bases from J, with 11 bases between. The germline V gene has CDR1 LGHNA and CDR2 YNFKEQ. The CDR3 has 14 amino acids.

V gene TRBV15 combines with J gene TRBJ1-5; D remains unclear. Looked up from germline, CDR1 is LNHNV and CDR2 is YYDKDF (reference sequence). This CDR3 is 13 amino acids long. V lost 5 bases and J 4 bases, leaving 9 bases between the germline ends. CDR3: CATSLLGNQPQHF. DNA for the CDR3: TGTGCCACCAGCCTCCTCGGGAATCAGCCCCAGCATTTT. The full variable domain, its missing parts supplied by reference TRBV15 and TRBJ1-5, is DAMVIQNPRYQVTQFGKPVTLSCSQTLNHNVMYWYQQKSSQAPKLLFHYYDKDFNNEADTPDNFQSRRPNTSFCFLDIRSPGLGDTAMYLCATSLLGNQPQHFGDGTRLSIL.

The chain is built from TRBV4-2 and TRBJ1-1; D is ambiguous. CDR3 length: 11 amino acids. Germline loops: CDR1 LGHNA, CDR2 YNFKEQ. The V end was cut by 0 bases, the J end by 7 bases, with 3 bases between. The CDR3 region has the DNA TGTGCCAGCAGCCAAGAGAATGAAGCTTTCTTT. It translates to CASSQENEAFF.

This clone appeared many times. The CDR3 sequence is CASSQVAGGASNQPQHF. For the CDR3, the DNA is TGCGCCAGCAGCCAAGTGGCCGGGGGGGCTAGCAATCAGCCCCAGCATTTT. The chain recombines TRBV4-1 with TRBJ1-5, with a tentative D call TRBD1 (6 bases). V was cut by 1 base and J by 0 bases, with 13 bases left in between. Germline CDR1 MGHRA, CDR2 YSYEKL. The CDR3 length is 17 residues.

This clone was observed a handful of times. J is TRBJ1-1 and V is TRBV30; the D is unclear. The V and J ends lost 2 bases and 5 bases respectively, with 12 bases between them. Germline loops: CDR1 GTSNPN, CDR2 SVGIG (reference sequence). CDR3 size: 13 residues. CDR3 amino acids: CAWSNSGGTEAFF. DNA of the CDR3: TGTGCCTGGAGTAACTCAGGCGGGACTGAAGCTTTCTTT.

The rearrangement links TRBV7-9 to TRBJ2-7, with D perhaps given as TRBD1 or TRBD2 (5 bases each). The V end lost 7 bases, the J end lost 5 bases, and 15 bases lay between the germline ends. CDR3 length: 13 amino acids. The germline CDR1 and CDR2 sequences are SEHNR and FQNEAQ (reference sequence). The CDR3 region has the DNA TGTGCCAGCACTGGGACCACGAGAGACGAGCAGTACTTC. Translation: CASTGTTRDEQYF. Supplemented by reference TRBV7-9 and TRBJ2-7, the full variable domain reads DTGVSQNPRHKITKRGQNVTFRCDPISEHNRLYWYRQTLGQGPEFLTYFQNEAQLEKSRLLSDRFSAERPKGSFSTLEIQRTEQGDSAMYLCASTGTTRDEQYFGPGTRLTVT.

J is TRBJ2-7 and V is TRBV4-1; D is uncertain. Germline V lookup: CDR1 MGHRA, CDR2 YSYEKL. The length of the CDR3 is 16 residues. The V end lost 1 base, the J end lost 3 bases, and 16 bases lay between the germline ends. CDR3 amino acids: CASSQGAAQTLYEQYF. In DNA, the CDR3 is TGCGCCAGCAGCCAAGGAGCCGCACAGACTCTCTACGAGCAGTACTTC.